A single sample gave rise to the 31 T cell receptor beta chains below, sequenced in a study of Graves' ophthalmopathy and Graves' hyperthyroidism. Amplification from RNA transcripts yielded the TCR beta CDR3 regions. Scientists carried out first-round RT-PCR using HTBI primers and then a second-round multiplex PCR. TCRdb called the multiplex PCR reads again in MiXCR, with one record for every CDR3 protein. The sample yields about 620,000 distinct CDR3 sequences, roughly 20% seen once. The specimen was peripheral blood. The receptors come from a woman aged 18-30 years with stable Graves' hyperthyroidism. Some clones in this sample may be carry-over from other donors' samples.

This clonotype has ten or more counts. The chain uses TRBV11-1 and TRBJ2-5; TRBD2 agrees at 7 bases. This CDR3 spans 15 amino acids. The V gene end was trimmed by 1 base and the J gene end by 3 bases; junction bases not matched to a gene: 5. Germline CDR1 is SGHAT and CDR2 is FQDESV (reference sequence). CDR3 coding DNA: TGTGCCAGCAGCTTAGGCAGAGCGGGAAAAGAGACCCAGTACTTC. Translation: CASSLGRAGKETQYF.

V usage is TRBV11-2 and J usage is TRBJ2-7; D is perhaps TRBD1 (6 bases). The CDR3 has 14 amino acids. The ends were cut back, 3 bases at V and 3 bases at J, with 12 bases in the middle. Germline lookup yields CDR1 SGHAT and CDR2 FQNNGV. The CDR3 here is CASSFRGGHYEQYF. DNA of the CDR3: TGTGCCAGCAGCTTTAGAGGGGGTCACTACGAGCAGTACTTC.

Ten or more counts support this clonotype. The chain combines TRBV11-2 with TRBJ1-1; weak D call: TRBD1 (5 bases). The V gene's germline CDR1 is SGHAT and CDR2 FQNNGV. The ends were cut back, 9 bases at V and 0 bases at J, with 11 bases in the middle. This CDR3 contains 13 residues. This CDR3 is CASKQEMNTEAFF. In DNA, the CDR3 is TGTGCCAGTAAACAGGAGATGAACACTGAAGCTTTCTTT. The full variable domain, rest sourced from reference TRBV11-2 and TRBJ1-1, is EAGVAQSPRYKIIEKRQSVAFWCNPISGHATLYWYQQILGQGPKLLIQFQNNGVVDDSQLPKDRFSAERLKGVDSTLKIQPAKLEDSAVYLCASKQEMNTEAFFGQGTRLTVV.

This clonotype appeared many times. The chain combines TRBV2 with TRBJ1-6; TRBD1 agrees at 11 bases. V gave up 8 bases and J gave up 9 bases; unmatched junction bases: 9. CDR1 and CDR2 (germline): SNHLY, FYNNEI. CDR3 length: 15 amino acids. In DNA, the CDR3 is TGTGCCAGCGTGGCCCTGGACAGGGGGCCTTCACCCCTCCACTTT. Its translation is CASVALDRGPSPLHF.

V usage is TRBV7-2 and J usage is TRBJ1-2; weak D call: TRBD1 (6 bases). Trimming pared 0 bases from V and 7 bases from J, leaving 9 bases between. The CDR3 covers 13 residues. CDR1 and CDR2 from the germline V gene are SGHTA and FQGNSA. CDR3 in amino acids: CASSLALDSGYTF. The DNA for the CDR3 is TGTGCCAGCAGCTTAGCGTTGGACAGTGGCTACACCTTC.

The V gene is TRBV20-1, the J gene TRBJ2-7; D possibly corresponds to TRBD1 (5 bases). The CDR3 is 14 residues long. CDR1 DFQATT and CDR2 SNEGSKA come from the germline V gene (reference sequence). V lost 6 bases and J lost 0, with 15 bases in between. CDR3 DNA: TGCAGTGCAATAGGGGCAGCCAGCTCCTACGAGCAGTACTTC. It specifies CSAIGAASSYEQYF.

This clonotype has only a few counts. The chain combines TRBV11-2 with TRBJ1-2; TRBD1 matches 8 bases. Germline assignment: CDR1 SGHAT and CDR2 FQNNGV. The junction had 12 bases not matched to a gene; V was cut back by 5 bases and J by 7 bases. The CDR3 has 15 residues. The CDR3 region has the DNA TGTGCCAGCAGCCCAAGGCCGACAGGGGAGTTTGGCTACACCTTC. Its protein product is CASSPRPTGEFGYTF.

Remarks on this clonotype: A much bigger clone sits one base away, suggesting this may be a read error. The chain carries TRBV24-1 and TRBJ2-7, with 7 bases fitting TRBD1. Trimming took 4 bases from V and 0 from J; bases not matched to a gene: 11. This CDR3 region has 17 residues. CDR1 is KGHDR and CDR2 is SFDVKD in the germline V gene. In DNA, the CDR3 is TGTGCCACCAGTGACACGAGGGTGGACAGGTCCTCCTACGAGCAGTACTTC. The encoded protein is CATSDTRVDRSSYEQYF.

The sample holds a few counts of this clonotype. This rearrangement joins TRBV28 to TRBJ2-5, with unresolved D. Germline assignment: CDR1 MDHEN and CDR2 SYDVKM. This CDR3 has 17 residues. The V gene lost 5 bases and the J gene lost 2 bases, with 21 bases spanning the gap. The CDR3: CASSPWTVRTRQETQYF. DNA for the CDR3: TGTGCCAGCAGTCCTTGGACGGTCAGGACGCGGCAAGAGACCCAGTACTTC.

This sequence joins TRBV4-1 and TRBJ2-7, with D possibly matching TRBD2 (6 bases). This CDR3 comprises 16 residues. Germline loops: CDR1 MGHRA, CDR2 YSYEKL. Deletions cut 0 bases from V and 7 bases from J, with 19 bases between. The chain's CDR3 is CASSQDHGRGYIEQYF. CDR3 sequence (DNA): TGCGCCAGCAGCCAAGATCATGGGCGGGGATACATTGAGCAGTACTTC.

Many counts were recorded for this clonotype. The chain couples TRBV28 to TRBJ2-5, with 10 bases that match TRBD1. Trimming removed 5 bases from V and 6 bases from J; junction bases left unmatched: 9. The germline V gene encodes CDR1 MDHEN and CDR2 SYDVKM. The CDR3 has 15 residues. The DNA for the CDR3 is TGTGCCAGCAGTCCACTGACAGGGGGCATGAAGACCCAGTACTTC. Translating gives CASSPLTGGMKTQYF.

A few counts support this clonotype. This chain links TRBV19 with TRBJ2-5; no firm D call. Germline loops: CDR1 LNHDA, CDR2 SQIVND (reference sequence). This CDR3 spans 15 amino acids. V was clipped by 11 bases and J by 5 bases, with 24 bases between them. This chain's CDR3 is CAGKKTDLGRETQYF. The CDR3, as DNA: TGTGCCGGTAAGAAAACTGACCTCGGTAGGGAGACCCAGTACTTC.

This clonotype has a count of ten or more. The chain recombines TRBV6-1 with TRBJ1-2; tentatively, D is TRBD1 (6 bases). Trimming removed 6 bases at V and 6 bases at J, with 17 bases between. The CDR3 covers 14 residues. CDR1 and CDR2 from the germline V gene are MNHNS and SASEGT. The CDR3 loop is CASRDRGRWDGYTF. DNA of the CDR3: TGTGCCAGCAGGGATCGGGGGCGTTGGGATGGCTACACCTTC.

This clonotype occurred a few times. The chain has TRBV30 and TRBJ2-5; 12 nucleotides align to TRBD2. Germline values: CDR1 GTSNPN, CDR2 SVGIG (reference sequence). The CDR3 is 15 residues long. The V gene end was trimmed by 1 base and the J gene end by 5 bases; junction bases not matched to a gene: 5. CDR3 coding DNA: TGTGCCTGGAGTGGAGGACTAGCGGGGCTGGAGACCCAGTACTTC. It specifies CAWSGGLAGLETQYF.

Comment on this clonotype: The junction shows a germline mismatch at one end, possibly a read error. The V call is TRBV13, the J call TRBJ2-5; D gene unclear. Germline V lookup: CDR1 PRHDT, CDR2 FYEKMQ (reference sequence). CDR3 length equals 13 residues. CDR3 nucleotides: TGTGCCAGCAGCTTACTCCCAGAAGAGGCCCAGTACTTC. Its translation: CASSLLPEEAQYF.

About this clonotype itself: This clone may be a read error of a much larger clone one base away. The V gene is TRBV11-2, the J gene TRBJ2-5; a possible D gene is TRBD2 (5 bases). This CDR3 has 13 residues. CDR1 and CDR2 (germline): SGHAT, FQNNGV. CDR3 region: CASSRGSMETKYF. The CDR3 DNA reads as TGTGCCAGCAGCCGGGGTAGCATGGAGACCAAGTACTTC.

V is TRBV19 and J is TRBJ1-1, with D perhaps matching TRBD1 (6 bases). The CDR3 has 15 residues. Germline loops: CDR1 LNHDA, CDR2 SQIVND (reference sequence). V lost 6 bases, J lost 0 bases, and 14 bases lay in between. The DNA of the CDR3 is TGTGCCAGTAGGTTAAGGGGGGAAATGAACACTGAAGCTTTCTTT. Protein sequence: CASRLRGEMNTEAFF.

This clonotype has more than one count but fewer than ten. Its ends do not fully match the called genes, so a read error is possible. V gene TRBV18 combines with J gene TRBJ2-4; no clear D gene. The last part of the DNA fits TRBJ2-5 better; the J call may be wrong. Germline V gives CDR1 KGHSH, CDR2 LQKENI. This CDR3 spans 13 amino acids. The CDR3 loop is CASSPKDQETQYF. CDR3 DNA sequence: TGTGCCAGCTCACCAAAAGACCAGGAGACCCAGTACTTC.

This clonotype was observed many times. The J gene is TRBJ2-4, the V gene TRBV5-1; D remains ambiguous. The CDR3 runs 14 residues. Per germline, CDR1 SGHRS and CDR2 YFSETQ. Trimming left V 0 bases short and J 5 bases short, with 9 bases between. The CDR3 nucleotides are TGCGCCAGCAGCTTGGGGGGTGGCCAAAACATTCAGTACTTC. This translates into CASSLGGGQNIQYF.

This clonotype was recorded many times. The rearrangement links TRBV28 to TRBJ2-7; D might be TRBD2 (6 bases). V lost 6 bases and J lost 8, with 23 bases in between. The CDR3 runs to 15 residues. Germline CDR1 MDHEN, CDR2 SYDVKM. The CDR3 DNA reads TGTGCCAGCAGAACTCCCCGCGGGACTGACAGCAAGCAGTACTTC. Encoded protein: CASRTPRGTDSKQYF.

This clonotype was seen ten or more times. As DNA, the CDR3 is TGTGCCAGCACGGGTCCAGGGGGCGGTCAGCCCCAGCATTTT. Translating gives CASTGPGGGQPQHF. The V call is TRBV6-1, the J call TRBJ1-5, with 8 bases fitting TRBD1. The V and J ends lost 7 bases and 6 bases, in that order; junction bases with no gene match: 8. This CDR3 spans 14 amino acids. Germline CDR1 is MNHNS and CDR2 is SASEGT.

This clonotype was recorded at least ten times. CDR3 sequence (DNA): TGTGCCATCAGTGAGGACCCGCGGACGGGCGAGCAGTACTTC. This codes for CAISEDPRTGEQYF. V gene TRBV10-3 combines with J gene TRBJ2-7, with D unresolved. The CDR3 is made up of 14 amino acids. Germline-derived CDR1 and CDR2 are ENHRY and SYGVKD. V lost 2 bases to trimming and J lost 6 bases, with 14 bases between them.

This chain connects TRBV9 to TRBJ2-2, with D unclear. V lost 4 bases to trimming and J lost 1 base, with 11 bases between them. The CDR3 loop spans 15 amino acids. From germline, CDR1 is SGDLS and CDR2 YYNGEE. The CDR3 DNA sequence: TGTGCCAGCAGCCCAGCCATAGGGAACACCGGGGAGCTGTTTTTT. Protein product: CASSPAIGNTGELFF.

This clonotype was seen many times. J is TRBJ2-5 and V is TRBV28; 12 positions agree with TRBD2. The CDR3 spans 16 residues. Germline V gene data show CDR1 as MDHEN and CDR2 as SYDVKM. The V gene end was trimmed by 4 bases and the J gene end by 4 bases; junction bases not matched to a gene: 7. The CDR3 region is CASSSLAGGPGETQYF. DNA for the CDR3: TGTGCCAGCAGTTCCCTAGCGGGGGGGCCTGGAGAGACCCAGTACTTC.

In regard to this clonotype: In this CDR3 the conserved last residue, phenylalanine or tryptophan, is missing, so a read error is likely. The chain couples TRBV2 to TRBJ1-2; tentatively, D is TRBD1 (6 bases). Trimming took 5 bases from V and 2 from J, leaving 18 bases between them. This CDR3 has 16 residues. The germline V gene encodes CDR1 SNHLY and CDR2 FYNNEI. DNA for the CDR3: TGTGCCAGCAGTCCCGGGCCAGGGGAGAGGAACTATGGCTACACCGAC. Translated, it gives CASSPGPGERNYGYTD.

The chain employs TRBV19 and TRBJ2-2; D unresolved. This CDR3 comprises 13 residues. Trimming cost V 1 base and J 5 bases, with 5 bases left between them. CDR1 and CDR2 (germline): LNHDA, SQIVND (reference sequence). The CDR3 sequence: CASSIGPTGELFF. The CDR3 nucleotides read TGTGCCAGTAGTATAGGGCCGACCGGGGAGCTGTTTTTT.

This clonotype was recorded a few times. The chain carries TRBV12-3 or TRBV12-4 and TRBJ1-1; no clear D gene. V was clipped by 6 bases and J by 1 base, with 9 bases between them. The CDR3 consists of 13 residues. CDR3 protein: CASRGGENTEAFF. The CDR3 DNA reads TGTGCCAGCAGGGGCGGGGAGAACACTGAAGCTTTCTTT.

The V gene is TRBV6-1, the J gene TRBJ2-7; D unresolved. Trimming left V 4 bases short and J 4 bases short, with 8 bases between. CDR1 is MNHNS, CDR2 SASEGT, per germline. The CDR3 covers 12 residues. CDR3 sequence reads: CASSAEGYEQYF. CDR3 nucleotides: TGTGCCAGCAGTGCAGAAGGTTACGAGCAGTACTTC.

This clonotype appeared a few times. V usage is TRBV6-1 and J usage is TRBJ1-1, with 8 bases identical to TRBD1. The CDR3 is 13 amino acids. The germline gives CDR1 MNHNS, CDR2 SASEGT. V lost 4 bases to trimming and J lost 6 bases; unmatched junction nucleotides: 4. The CDR3 sequence: CASSAGQGSEAFF. CDR3 in DNA: TGTGCCAGCAGTGCAGGACAGGGCTCTGAAGCTTTCTTT.

This clonotype was seen ten or more times. This sequence joins TRBV29-1 and TRBJ2-2; 8 nucleotides line up with TRBD1. CDR1 is SQVTM, CDR2 ANQGSEA, per germline. Trimming removed 5 bases from V and 4 bases from J; junction bases left unmatched: 9. The CDR3 sequence is 15 residues long. CDR3 in amino acids: CSVRSGGAGTGELFF. The CDR3 region has the DNA TGCAGCGTTCGGTCAGGGGGCGCGGGCACCGGGGAGCTGTTTTTT.

This clonotype was seen many times. This rearrangement joins TRBV7-2 to TRBJ1-2; 9 nucleotides agree with TRBD1. V gave up 0 bases and J gave up 6 bases; unmatched junction bases: 5. This CDR3 spans 15 amino acids. The germline V gene has CDR1 SGHTA and CDR2 FQGNSA. The CDR3 DNA reads as TGTGCCAGCAGCTTAGCCGGGACAGGGACCCATGGCTACACCTTC. Translated, it gives CASSLAGTGTHGYTF.